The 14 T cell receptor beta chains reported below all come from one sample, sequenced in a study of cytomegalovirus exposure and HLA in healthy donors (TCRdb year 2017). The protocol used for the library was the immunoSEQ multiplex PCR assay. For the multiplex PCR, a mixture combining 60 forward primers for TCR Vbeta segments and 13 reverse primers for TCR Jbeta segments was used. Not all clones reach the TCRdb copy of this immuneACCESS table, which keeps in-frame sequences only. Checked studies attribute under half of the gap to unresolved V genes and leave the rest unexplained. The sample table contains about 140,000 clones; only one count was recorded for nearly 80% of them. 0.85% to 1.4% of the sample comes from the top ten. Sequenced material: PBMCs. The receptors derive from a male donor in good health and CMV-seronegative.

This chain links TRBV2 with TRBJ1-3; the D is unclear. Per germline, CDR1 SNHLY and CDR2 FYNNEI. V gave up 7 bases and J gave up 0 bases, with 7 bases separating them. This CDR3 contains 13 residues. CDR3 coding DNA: TGTGCCAGCATTCAGGACTCTGGAAACACCATATATTTT. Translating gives CASIQDSGNTIYF.

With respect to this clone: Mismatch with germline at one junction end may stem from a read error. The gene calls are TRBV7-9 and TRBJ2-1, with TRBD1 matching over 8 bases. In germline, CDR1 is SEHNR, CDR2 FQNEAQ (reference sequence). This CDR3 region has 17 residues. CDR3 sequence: CSSSLAGQGPSYNEQFF. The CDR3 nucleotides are TGTTCCAGCAGCTTAGCCGGACAGGGACCTTCCTACAATGAGCAGTTCTTC.

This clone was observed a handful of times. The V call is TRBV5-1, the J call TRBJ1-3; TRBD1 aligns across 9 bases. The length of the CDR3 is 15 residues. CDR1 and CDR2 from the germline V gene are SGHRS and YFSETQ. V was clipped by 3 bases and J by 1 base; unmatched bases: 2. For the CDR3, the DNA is TGCGCCAGCAGCTGGGGACAGGGTTCTGGAAACACCATATATTTT. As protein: CASSWGQGSGNTIYF. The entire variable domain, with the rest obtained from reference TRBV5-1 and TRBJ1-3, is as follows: KAGVTQTPRYLIKTRGQQVTLSCSPISGHRSVSWYQQTPGQGLQFLFEYFSETQRNKGNFPGRFSGRQFSNSRSEMNVSTLELGDSALYLCASSWGQGSGNTIYFGEGSWLTVV.

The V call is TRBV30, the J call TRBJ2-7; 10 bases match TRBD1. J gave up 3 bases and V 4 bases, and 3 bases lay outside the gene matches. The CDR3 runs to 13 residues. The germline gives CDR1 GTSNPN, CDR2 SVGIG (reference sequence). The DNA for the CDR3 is TGTGCCTGGACGGGGGACAGGGGCTACGAGCAGTACTTC. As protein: CAWTGDRGYEQYF.

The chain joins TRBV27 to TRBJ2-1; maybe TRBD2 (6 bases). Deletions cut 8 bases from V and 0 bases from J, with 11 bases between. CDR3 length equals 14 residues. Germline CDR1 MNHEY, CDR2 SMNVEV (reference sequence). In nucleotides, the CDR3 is TGTGCCAGCTCGCGGGGTAGCTCCTACAATGAGCAGTTCTTC. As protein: CASSRGSSYNEQFF.

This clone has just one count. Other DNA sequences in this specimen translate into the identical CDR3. CDR3 nucleotide sequence: TGTGCCAGCAGTGACTCAGGGAGCTCCTACAATGAGCAGTTCTTC. It specifies CASSDSGSSYNEQFF. The V call is TRBV6-4, the J call TRBJ2-1; maybe TRBD2 (5 bases). Germline assignment: CDR1 MRHNA and CDR2 SNTAGT. The CDR3 is 15 amino acids. Trimming took 0 bases from V and 0 from J, leaving 6 bases between them.

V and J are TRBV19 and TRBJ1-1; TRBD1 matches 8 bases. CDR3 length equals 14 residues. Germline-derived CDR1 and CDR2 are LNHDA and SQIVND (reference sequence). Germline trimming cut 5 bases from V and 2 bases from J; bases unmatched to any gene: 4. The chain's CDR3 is CASSEQGVNTEAFF. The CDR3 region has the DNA TGTGCCAGTAGTGAACAGGGGGTAAACACTGAAGCTTTCTTT.

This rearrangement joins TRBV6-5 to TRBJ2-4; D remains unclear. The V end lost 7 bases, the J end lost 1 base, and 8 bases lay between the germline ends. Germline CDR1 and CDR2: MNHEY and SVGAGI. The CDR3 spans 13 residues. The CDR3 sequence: CASMAEAKNIQYF. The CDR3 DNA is TGTGCCAGCATGGCGGAGGCCAAAAACATTCAGTACTTC.

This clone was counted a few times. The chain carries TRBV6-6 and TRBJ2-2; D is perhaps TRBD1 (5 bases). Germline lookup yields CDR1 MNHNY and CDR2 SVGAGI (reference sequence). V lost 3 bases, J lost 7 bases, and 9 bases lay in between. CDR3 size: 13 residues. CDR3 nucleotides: TGTGCCAGCAGTTATTGGGGCGTCGGGGAGCTGTTTTTT. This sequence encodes CASSYWGVGELFF.

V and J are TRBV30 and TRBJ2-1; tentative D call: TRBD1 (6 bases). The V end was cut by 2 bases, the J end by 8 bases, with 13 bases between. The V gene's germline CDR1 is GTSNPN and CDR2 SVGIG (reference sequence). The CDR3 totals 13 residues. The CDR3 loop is CAWSRDIYDEQFF. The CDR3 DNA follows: TGTGCCTGGAGTAGGGACATTTACGATGAGCAGTTCTTC. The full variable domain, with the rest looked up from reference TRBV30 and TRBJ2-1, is SQTIHQWPATLVQPVGSPLSLECTVEGTSNPNLYWYRQAAGRGLQLLFYSVGIGQISSEVPQNLSASRPQDRQFILSSKKLLLSDSGFYLCAWSRDIYDEQFFGPGTRLTVL.

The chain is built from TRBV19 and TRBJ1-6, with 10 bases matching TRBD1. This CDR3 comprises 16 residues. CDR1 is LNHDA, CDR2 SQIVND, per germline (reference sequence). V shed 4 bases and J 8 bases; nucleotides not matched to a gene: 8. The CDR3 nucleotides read TGTGCCAGTAGTACCAAGACAGGGGGCAGTGATTCACCCCTCCACTTT. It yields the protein CASSTKTGGSDSPLHF.

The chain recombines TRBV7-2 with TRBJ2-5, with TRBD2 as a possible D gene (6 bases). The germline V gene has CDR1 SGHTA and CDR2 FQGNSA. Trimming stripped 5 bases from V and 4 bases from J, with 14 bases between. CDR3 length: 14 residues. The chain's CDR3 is CASSPKVGGETQYF. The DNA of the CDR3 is TGTGCCAGCAGCCCGAAAGTGGGGGGAGAGACCCAGTACTTC.

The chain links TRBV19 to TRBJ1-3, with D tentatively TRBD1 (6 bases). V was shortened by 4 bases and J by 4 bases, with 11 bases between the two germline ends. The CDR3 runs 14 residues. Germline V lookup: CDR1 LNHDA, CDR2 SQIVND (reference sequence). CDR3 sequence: CASSTRDIGNTIYF. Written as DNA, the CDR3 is TGTGCCAGTAGTACCCGGGACATAGGAAACACCATATATTTT.

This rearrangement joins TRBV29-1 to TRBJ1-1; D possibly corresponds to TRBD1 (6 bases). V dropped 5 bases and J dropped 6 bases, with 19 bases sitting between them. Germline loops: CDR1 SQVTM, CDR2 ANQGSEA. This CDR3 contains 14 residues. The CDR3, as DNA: TGCAGCGTTCTGGTCAGGGGCCGGGGCGCTGAAGCTTTCTTT. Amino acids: CSVLVRGRGAEAFF.